These 18 T cell receptor beta chains share one sample of origin, sequenced in a study of blood T cell repertoires in COVID-19. Clones were read by immunoSEQ multiplex PCR, and TCRdb kept only the in-frame ones, dropping some. This sample has around 78,000 clones, with about 90% found just once. The sample comprised peripheral blood. Every receptor here comes from a human donor in a cohort sampled during active COVID-19.

V and J are TRBV29-1 and TRBJ1-1; 9 nucleotides match TRBD1. The CDR3 contains 14 residues. V lost 7 bases and J lost 4; bases outside the gene matches: 10. Germline CDR1 SQVTM, CDR2 ANQGSEA. CDR3 bases: TGCAGCGCCGTGGACAGGGGCGGTAGCACTGAAGCTTTCTTT. Translating it yields CSAVDRGGSTEAFF.

CDR3 amino acids: CASSPGGSADTQYF. DNA of the CDR3: TGTGCCAGCAGCCCAGGGGGCAGCGCAGATACGCAGTATTTT. This chain connects TRBV7-3 to TRBJ2-3; 8 bases align to TRBD1. The CDR3 totals 14 residues. Germline trimming cut 5 bases from V and 4 bases from J; bases unmatched to any gene: 5. The germline V gene has CDR1 SGHTA and CDR2 FQGTGA. The full variable domain, its missing parts supplied by reference TRBV7-3 and TRBJ2-3, is GAGVSQTPSNKVTEKGKYVELRCDPISGHTALYWYRQSLGQGPEFLIYFQGTGAADDSGLPNDRFFAVRPEGSVSTLKIQRTERGDSAVYLCASSPGGSADTQYFGPGTRLTVL.

This clone showed up just a few times. The chain combines TRBV3-1 (or the pseudogene TRBV3-2) with TRBJ2-7; 10 bases match TRBD2. There are 13 residues in the CDR3. Germline lookup yields CDR1 LGHDT and CDR2 YNNKEL (reference sequence). V gave up 4 bases and J gave up 5 bases; unmatched junction bases: 2. In nucleotides, the CDR3 is TGTGCCAGCAGCCGTGGACTAGCGGACGAGCAGTACTTC. Translation gives CASSRGLADEQYF.

The gene calls are TRBV23-1 and TRBJ2-1, with D perhaps matching TRBD2 (6 bases). TRBV23-1 is annotated as an ORF whose role is uncertain. The CDR3 spans 14 residues. V lost 0 bases, J lost 6 bases, and 9 bases lay in between. The CDR3 DNA follows: TGCGCCAGCAGTCAATCGGTCGGGGGCAATGAGCAGTTCTTC. Its translation: CASSQSVGGNEQFF.

This clone came up a few times. The rearrangement links TRBV21-1 to TRBJ2-3; TRBD1 is taken as the D call from the table, unchecked against the DNA. TRBV21-1 constitutes a pseudogene. This CDR3 comprises 17 residues. The CDR3 sequence: CASSTRTERDLTDTQYF. The CDR3 nucleotides are TGTGCCAGCAGCACCCGGACAGAGAGAGATTTAACAGATACGCAGTATTTT.

To note about this clone: The limits of the CDR3 on the DNA are not certain, so only TCRdb's listed CDR3 is given. The chain employs TRBV9 and TRBJ2-2; the table's D call, TRBD1, has no DNA check behind it. Both ends counted, the CDR3 spans 15 residues. Looked up from germline, CDR1 is SGDLS and CDR2 is YYNGEE. The CDR3 spells CASSVGGLRAGELFF.

The DNA of the CDR3 is TGTGCCAGCAGCTTAGACAGTTCTGATCAGCCCCAGCATTTT. Its protein product is CASSLDSSDQPQHF. The gene calls are TRBV11-3 and TRBJ1-5, with unresolved D. The CDR3 totals 14 residues. V shed 0 bases and J shed 5 bases, with 8 bases lying between them. Germline V lookup: CDR1 SGHNT, CDR2 YENEEA. The full variable domain, with the rest looked up from reference TRBV11-3 and TRBJ1-5, is EAGVVQSPRYKIIEKKQPVAFWCNPISGHNTLYWYLQNLGQGPELLIRYENEEAVDDSQLPKDRFSAERLKGVDSTLKIQPAELGDSAVYLCASSLDSSDQPQHFGDGTRLSIL.

The chain uses TRBV18 and TRBJ2-1, with TRBD2 matching 12 bases. CDR3 length: 19 amino acids. Germline V lookup: CDR1 KGHSH, CDR2 LQKENI. With 5 bases clipped from V and 2 bases from J, the junction kept 13 bases outside the gene matches. Here the CDR3 reads CASSTKGTSGRTTYNEQFF. CDR3 nucleotide sequence: TGTGCCAGCTCAACCAAGGGAACTAGCGGGAGGACGACCTACAATGAGCAGTTCTTC.

This chain joins TRBV5-8 and TRBJ2-1; perhaps TRBD2 as D (6 bases). Germline-derived CDR1 and CDR2 are SGHTS and YDEGEE. The V and J ends lost 5 bases and 4 bases respectively, with 16 bases between them. The CDR3 has 15 residues. As DNA, the CDR3 is TGTGCCAGCAGAACACCGGGACTTGGGTACAATGAGCAGTTCTTC. As protein: CASRTPGLGYNEQFF.

The chain joins TRBV19 to TRBJ1-4; the match to TRBD1 covers 8 bases. Germline V gives CDR1 LNHDA, CDR2 SQIVND (reference sequence). Trimming at V came to 9 bases and at J to 0 bases, leaving 0 bases not matched to a gene. CDR3 length equals 13 residues. CDR3 coding DNA: TGTGCCAGGGGACAGGCAACTAATGAAAAACTGTTTTTT. Translation gives CARGQATNEKLFF.

CDR3 bases: TGCGCCAGCAGCTTGACAGGGGAGAATGAAAAACTGTTTTTT. It encodes CASSLTGENEKLFF. The chain has TRBV5-1 and TRBJ1-4; TRBD1 aligns across 7 bases. Germline CDR1 and CDR2: SGHRS and YFSETQ. This CDR3 has 14 amino acids. J lost 5 bases, V lost 1 base, and 2 bases had no gene match.

The CDR3 DNA reads as TGTGCCAGCAGCCGATCCCCGACTAGCGGCCAAACGGATACGCAGTATTTT. The encoded protein is CASSRSPTSGQTDTQYF. The chain joins TRBV6-6 to TRBJ2-3; 9 positions match TRBD2. The V gene end was trimmed by 6 bases and the J gene end by 6 bases; junction bases not matched to a gene: 16. CDR1 and CDR2 from the germline V gene are MNHNY and SVGAGI (reference sequence). The CDR3 totals 17 residues.

In its sample, this clone was seen a few times. The chain recombines TRBV18 with TRBJ2-3; no clear D. Germline V gene data show CDR1 as KGHSH and CDR2 as LQKENI. The CDR3 runs 13 residues. V lost 3 bases and J 0 bases, leaving 4 bases between the germline ends. The CDR3, as DNA: TGTGCCAGCTCACCGACTAGCACAGATACGCAGTATTTT. Translated: CASSPTSTDTQYF. Full variable domain (rest looked up from reference TRBV18 and TRBJ2-3): NAGVMQNPRHLVRRRGQEARLRCSPMKGHSHVYWYRQLPEEGLKFMVYLQKENIIDESGMPKERFSAEFPKEGPSILRIQQVVRGDSAAYFCASSPTSTDTQYFGPGTRLTVL.

This chain links TRBV12-3 or TRBV12-4 with TRBJ2-1; a possible D gene is TRBD2 (5 bases). CDR3 size: 13 residues. Trimming pared 2 bases from V and 8 bases from J, leaving 10 bases between. In DNA, the CDR3 is TGTGCCAGCAGTTTAATCGGGGTTGATGAGCAGTTCTTC. It translates to CASSLIGVDEQFF.

The J gene is TRBJ2-1, the V gene TRBV11-3, with TRBD1 matching 7 bases. The CDR3 contains 19 residues. J lost 8 bases, V lost 0 bases, and 19 bases had no gene match. Germline V gives CDR1 SGHNT, CDR2 YENEEA. The DNA for the CDR3 is TGTGCCAGCAGCTTAGATCAGGAGGCAGGGGGAACCTCAATCGATGAGCAGTTCTTC. Translation gives CASSLDQEAGGTSIDEQFF.

This clone was seen just once. V and J are TRBV5-1 and TRBJ1-5; 7 bases line up with TRBD1. Unmatched junction bases numbered 1, after V lost 0 bases and J lost 7 bases. This CDR3 is built from 13 residues. Germline V gene sequence: CDR1 SGHRS, CDR2 YFSETQ. CDR3 DNA sequence: TGCGCCAGCAGCTTGGAAGGGGGCCAGCCCCAGCATTTT. This translates into CASSLEGGQPQHF.

The chain joins TRBV7-2 to TRBJ2-7, with 12 bases aligning to TRBD2. The ends lost 1 base at V and 5 bases at J; junction bases unmatched: 12. This CDR3 has 18 amino acids. CDR1 and CDR2 from the germline V gene are SGHTA and FQGNSA. CDR3 nucleotide sequence: TGTGCCAGCAGCTTAGGTGAACTAGCGGGAGGTCTTGCCGACGAGCAGTACTTC. Its protein is CASSLGELAGGLADEQYF.

The chain is built from TRBV10-3 and TRBJ1-2, with 8 bases aligning to TRBD1. With V trimmed by 4 bases and J by 5 bases, 9 bases remained unmatched. Per germline, CDR1 ENHRY and CDR2 SYGVKD. The CDR3 covers 15 residues. DNA for the CDR3: TGTGCCATCAGTGCCCTTGGACAGGGTGGATATGGCTACACCTTC. Residues: CAISALGQGGYGYTF.